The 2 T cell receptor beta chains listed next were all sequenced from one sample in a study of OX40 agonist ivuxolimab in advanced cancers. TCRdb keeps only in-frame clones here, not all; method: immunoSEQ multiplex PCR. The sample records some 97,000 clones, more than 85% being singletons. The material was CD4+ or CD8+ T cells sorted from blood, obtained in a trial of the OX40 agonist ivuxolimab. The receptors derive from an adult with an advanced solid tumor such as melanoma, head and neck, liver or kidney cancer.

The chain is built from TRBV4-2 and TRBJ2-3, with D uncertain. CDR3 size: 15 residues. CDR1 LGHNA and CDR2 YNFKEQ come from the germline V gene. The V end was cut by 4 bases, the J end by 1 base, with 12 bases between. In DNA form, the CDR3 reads TGTGCCAGCAGCCCAACTGGAATCGGCACAGATACGCAGTATTTT. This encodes CASSPTGIGTDTQYF.

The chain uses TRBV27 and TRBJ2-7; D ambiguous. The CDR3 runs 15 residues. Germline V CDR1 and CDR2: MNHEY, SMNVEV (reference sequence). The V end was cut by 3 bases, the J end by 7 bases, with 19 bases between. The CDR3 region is CASSFRDWADGEQYF. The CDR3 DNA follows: TGTGCCAGCAGTTTCCGAGACTGGGCGGATGGGGAGCAGTACTTC.